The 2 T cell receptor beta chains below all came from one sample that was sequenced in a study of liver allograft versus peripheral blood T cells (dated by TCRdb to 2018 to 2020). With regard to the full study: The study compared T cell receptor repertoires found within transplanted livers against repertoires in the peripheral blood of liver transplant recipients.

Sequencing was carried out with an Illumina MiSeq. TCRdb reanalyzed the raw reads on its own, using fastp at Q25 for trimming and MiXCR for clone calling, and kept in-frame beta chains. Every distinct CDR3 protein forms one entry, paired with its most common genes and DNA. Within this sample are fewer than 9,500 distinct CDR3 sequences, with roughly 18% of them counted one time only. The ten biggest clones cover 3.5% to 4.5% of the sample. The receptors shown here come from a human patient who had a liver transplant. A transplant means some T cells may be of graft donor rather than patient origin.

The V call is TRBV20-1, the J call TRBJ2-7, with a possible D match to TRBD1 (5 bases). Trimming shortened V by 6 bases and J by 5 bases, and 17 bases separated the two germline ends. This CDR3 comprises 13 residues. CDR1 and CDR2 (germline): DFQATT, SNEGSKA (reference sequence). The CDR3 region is CSAKTGRWDEQYF. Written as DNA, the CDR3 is TGCAGTGCAAAAACAGGAAGGTGGGACGAGCAGTACTTC.

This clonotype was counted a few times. The CDR3 loop is CASSLGRDAQYF. CDR3 bases: TGTGCCAGCAGCCTGGGACGGGACGCGCAGTATTTT. This sequence joins TRBV7-3 and TRBJ2-3; D possibly uses TRBD1 or TRBD2 (5 bases each). The CDR3 sequence is 12 residues long. With 5 bases removed from V and 10 bases from J, the gap between germline ends came to 13 bases. Germline lookup yields CDR1 SGHTA and CDR2 FQGTGA.